This TCR beta chain comes out of a study of PD-1 blockade in classical Hodgkin lymphoma. General study points: Complete responders possessed baseline diversity comparable to newly diagnosed patients.

Each patient experienced a relapse that followed autologous stem cell transplantation, and brentuximab vedotin exposure varied. J gave up 0 bases and V 0 bases, and 4 bases lay outside the gene matches. This CDR3 spans 17 amino acids. The germline CDR1 and CDR2 sequences are SGHRS and YFSETQ. Regarding this clone: Antigen specificity is unknown.

TCRdb's table, derived via immunoSEQ multiplex PCR, lists solely in-frame clones and lacks some. Of tens of thousands of clones in the sample, around 70% were seen once. The chain uses TRBV5-1 and TRBJ2-2; 8 nucleotides align to TRBD2. The clonotype originates from a human donor with classical Hodgkin lymphoma. Specimen: peripheral blood mononuclear cells (PBMCs), collected before the second cycle of nivolumab. The CDR3 protein is CASSLGGRGANTGELFF. CDR3 coding DNA: TGCGCCAGCAGCTTGGGCGGGCGGGGGGCGAACACCGGGGAGCTGTTTTTT.